These T cell receptor beta chains were read from a single sample in a study of blood T cells in healthy people across ages. One entry per CDR3 protein, called by TCRdb with MiXCR from the 5' RACE reads. The sample carries about 730,000 distinct CDR3 sequences, roughly two fifths recorded once. Sequenced input: blood. The receptors stem from a woman in her sixties in good health. Both conserved end residues are part of each CDR3. D genes are given only for firm matches. The listing skips clone size in some rows; elsewhere it reads once, few, many or a size class.

- TRBJ2-3 TRBV4-3 17 TRBD1 CASSLVMGQGATDTQYF TGCGCCAGCAGCCTAGTAATGGGACAGGGGGCAACAGATACGCAGTATTTT
- TRBJ2-7 TRBV20-1 14 - CSATDRDKLYEQYF TGCAGTGCAACTGACCGGGACAAGCTTTACGAGCAGTACTTC
- TRBJ2-7 TRBV20-1 14 TRBD2 CSANAGTSGYEQYF TGCAGTGCTAACGCCGGGACTAGCGGATACGAGCAGTACTTC
few TRBJ1-2 TRBV6-5 13 - CASRQRDYYGYTF TGTGCCAGCAGACAAAGGGACTACTATGGCTACACCTTC
- TRBJ2-7 TRBV20-1 13 - CSAPNRGNYEQYF TGCAGTGCCCCTAATCGGGGGAACTACGAGCAGTACTTC
- TRBJ2-7 TRBV27 13 TRBD2 CATGTSGSYEQYF TGTGCCACCGGGACTAGCGGTTCCTACGAGCAGTACTTC
- TRBJ2-3 TRBV30 14 TRBD1 CAFIGGQGTDTQYF TGTGCCTTCATCGGGGGACAGGGAACAGATACGCAGTATTTT
- TRBJ2-5 TRBV28 13 - CASSDSRVETQYF TGTGCCAGCAGTGACTCCAGGGTGGAGACCCAGTACTTC
- TRBJ1-2 TRBV7-9 14 - CASSLYGRGYGYTF TGTGCCAGCAGCTTATATGGCAGGGGCTATGGCTACACCTTC
- TRBJ2-7 TRBV6-2/TRBV6-3 17 TRBD2 CASSYSLLAGGPYEQYF TGTGCCAGCAGTTACTCCTTGCTCGCGGGAGGGCCTTACGAGCAGTACTTC